The text below deals with one TCR beta chain. The data stem from a study of T cells expressing NK-cell markers. Study-wide background: In sorted CD3+CD56+NKG2C+, CD3+CD56+NKG2C- and CD3+CD56-NKG2C+ T cells, TCR beta repertoires were obtained. Among eight sequenced donors, seven carried HCMV seropositivity while one was seronegative.

What made the TCR beta cDNA was 5'RACE template switching with UMIs. TCRdb re-called the 5' RACE reads; one entry per CDR3 protein, DNA not given. The sample holds 500,000 to 600,000 distinct CDR3 sequences. The CDR3 runs to 19 residues. CDR1 SGHRS and CDR2 YFSETQ come from the germline V gene. This chain uses TRBV5-1 with TRBJ2-6; absent DNA, TCRdb's TRBD1 call cannot be checked. Sample: blood T cells: a sorted CD56 or NKG2C T cell subset, CD4+ or CD8+ T cells, or bulk PBMC T cells (not recorded which). This TCR was recovered from a young man in good health. CDR3 sequence: CASSLERGQGQSGANVLTF.